This entry describes one TCR beta chain. The data belong to a study of metastatic and nonmetastatic thyroid tumors. Study-level information: Peripheral blood and tumor or nodule samples from malignant and benign thyroid patients were compared.

V gave up 3 bases and J gave up 9 bases; unmatched junction bases: 11. The germline gives CDR1 LGHNA, CDR2 YSLEER. The CDR3 is 15 residues long. Thyroid surgery took place with no prior treatment in any patient. TCRdb recomputed clones from the PCR reads via MiXCR. The data show about 7,000 clones, 39% seen once. The chain carries TRBV4-3 and TRBJ2-7; 10 bases agree with TRBD2. The source of this sequence is a female donor with papillary thyroid cancer or a benign thyroid nodule (not recorded which). Some clones in this sample may be carry-over from other donors' samples. Material: tumor tissue. CDR3 DNA sequence: TGCGCCAGCAGCCATGATTATAGACTAGCGGGCGTGCAGTACTTC. Translation gives CASSHDYRLAGVQYF.